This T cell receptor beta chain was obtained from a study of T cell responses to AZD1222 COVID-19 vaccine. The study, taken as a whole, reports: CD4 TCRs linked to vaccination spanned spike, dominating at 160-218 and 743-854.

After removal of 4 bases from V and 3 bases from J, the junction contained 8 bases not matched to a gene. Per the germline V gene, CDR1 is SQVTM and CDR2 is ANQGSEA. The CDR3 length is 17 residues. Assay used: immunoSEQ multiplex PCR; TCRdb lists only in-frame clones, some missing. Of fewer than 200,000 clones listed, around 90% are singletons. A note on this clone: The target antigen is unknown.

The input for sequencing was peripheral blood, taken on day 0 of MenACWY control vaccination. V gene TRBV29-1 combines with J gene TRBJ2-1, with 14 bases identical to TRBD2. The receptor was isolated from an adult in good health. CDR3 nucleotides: TGCAGCGTTGCGGGGACTAGCGGGAGAGGAGGCTACAATGAGCAGTTCTTC. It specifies CSVAGTSGRGGYNEQFF.